The clone carrying this T cell receptor (beta chain) was seen many times. The antigen is undetermined. Germline trimming cut 4 bases from V and 5 bases from J; bases unmatched to any gene: 6. The CDR3 is 15 residues long. Germline V gene sequence: CDR1 SGHTA, CDR2 FQGNSA. The sample belongs to a study of response to subunit inactivated influenza vaccine. General study points: A suggestion made by the authors is that each seasonal influenza vaccination recruits few new T cells.

Via MiXCR, TCRdb re-called the RT-PCR reads, giving one row per CDR3 protein. The sample includes some 180,000 distinct CDR3 sequences, about 9% of them seen just once. Source: non-naive T cells sorted from PBMCs, taken on the day of vaccination. V usage is TRBV7-2 and J usage is TRBJ2-1, with 9 nucleotides matching TRBD1. This TCR derives from a middle-aged man who received an inactivated influenza vaccine. The chain's CDR3 is CASSSDRGIHNEQFF. Written as DNA, the CDR3 is TGTGCCAGCAGCTCGGACAGGGGTATACACAATGAGCAGTTCTTC.